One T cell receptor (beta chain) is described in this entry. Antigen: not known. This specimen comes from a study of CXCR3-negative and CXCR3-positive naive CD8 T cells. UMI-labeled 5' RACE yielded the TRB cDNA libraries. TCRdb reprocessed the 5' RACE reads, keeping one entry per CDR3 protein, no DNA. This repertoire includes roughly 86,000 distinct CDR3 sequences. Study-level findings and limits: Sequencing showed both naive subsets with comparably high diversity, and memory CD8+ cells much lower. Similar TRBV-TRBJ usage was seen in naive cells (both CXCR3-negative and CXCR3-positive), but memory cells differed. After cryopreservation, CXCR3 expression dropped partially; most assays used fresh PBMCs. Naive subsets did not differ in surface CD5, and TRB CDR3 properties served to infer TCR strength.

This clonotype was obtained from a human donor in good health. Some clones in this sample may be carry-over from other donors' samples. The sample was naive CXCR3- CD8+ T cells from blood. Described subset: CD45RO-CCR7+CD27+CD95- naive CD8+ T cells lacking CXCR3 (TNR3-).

The CDR3 reads CASSFPSGGANNEQFF. V and J are TRBV7-2 and TRBJ2-1; TCRdb's D gene call, TRBD2, goes unchecked for lack of DNA. Germline assignment: CDR1 SGHTA and CDR2 FQGNSA. The CDR3 has 16 amino acids.